These 17 T cell receptor beta chains share one sample of origin, sequenced in a study of CD8+ T cells in alopecia areata. cDNA prepared by RNA extraction and subsequent reverse transcription served as the template for sequencing. Using immunoSEQ multiplex PCR, the repertoire was profiled, and TCRdb retains in-frame clones only, with some absent. This repertoire shows 190,000 or so clones, roughly 61% found once; its top ten account for around 12%. Specified treatment: oral pan-JAK inhibitor, 5-10 mg twice daily. The sequenced sample was CD8+ T cells sorted from blood, obtained at week 24, from a patient treated with tofacitinib. These TCRs come from a human donor with alopecia areata.

A few counts support this clone. CDR3 sequence: CASSQPGQINSPLHF. The CDR3, as DNA: TGCGCCAGCAGCCAACCGGGACAGATAAATTCACCCCTCCACTTT. The chain carries TRBV4-1 and TRBJ1-6, with TRBD1 matching over 7 bases. V was clipped by 2 bases and J by 7 bases; unmatched bases: 5. CDR1 is MGHRA, CDR2 YSYEKL, per germline. This CDR3 is 15 amino acids long.

The rearrangement uses TRBV4-1 and TRBJ1-2; no definite D call. Per germline, CDR1 MGHRA and CDR2 YSYEKL. This CDR3 is 14 amino acids long. Trimming removed 3 bases at V and 5 bases at J, with 13 bases between. The CDR3 reads CASSHPGSLYGYTF. The CDR3, as DNA: TGCGCCAGCAGCCACCCCGGCAGTTTATATGGCTACACCTTC.

The chain employs TRBV10-1 and TRBJ2-3, with a weak D call TRBD1 (5 bases). The CDR3 is 16 residues long. Germline CDR1 WNHNN, CDR2 SYGVQD (reference sequence). V shed 3 bases and J shed 3 bases, with 16 bases lying between them. The DNA of the CDR3 is TGCGCCAGCAGTGAACAGGCAAAGACCTATACAGATACGCAGTATTTT. Translating gives CASSEQAKTYTDTQYF.

This rearrangement joins TRBV7-7 to TRBJ2-5; possible D gene TRBD1, 6 bases. The CDR3 has 15 residues. Germline V CDR1 and CDR2: SSHAT, FNYEAQ (reference sequence). V gave up 8 bases and J gave up 4 bases, with 20 bases separating them. The chain's CDR3 is CASARQAENPETQYF. The CDR3 nucleotides read TGTGCCAGCGCTCGACAGGCCGAAAATCCAGAGACCCAGTACTTC. The variable domain in full, completed from reference TRBV7-7 and TRBJ2-5, reads GAGVSQSPRYKVTKRGQDVTLRCDPISSHATLYWYQQALGQGPEFLTYFNYEAQPDKSGLPSDRFSAERPEGSISTLTIQRTEQRDSAMYRCASARQAENPETQYFGPGTRLLVL.

The rearrangement uses TRBV9 and TRBJ2-3, with D hard to call. The CDR3 extends over 13 amino acids. V was trimmed by 0 bases and J by 3 bases, leaving 5 bases between them. CDR1 is SGDLS, CDR2 YYNGEE, per germline. The CDR3 DNA follows: TGTGCCAGCAGCGTAGGCCGAACAGATACGCAGTATTTT. Amino acids: CASSVGRTDTQYF.

This rearrangement joins TRBV30 to TRBJ1-1, with D uncertain. Trimming cost V 2 bases and J 10 bases, with 20 bases left between them. CDR1 GTSNPN and CDR2 SVGIG come from the germline V gene (reference sequence). The CDR3 length is 14 residues. CDR3 residues: CAWSPISLVVRAFF. The CDR3, as DNA: TGTGCCTGGAGTCCCATTAGTCTGGTAGTCCGAGCTTTCTTT.

V gene TRBV4-1 combines with J gene TRBJ2-5, with a tentative D call TRBD2 (7 bases). The CDR3 contains 14 residues. The germline gives CDR1 MGHRA, CDR2 YSYEKL. With 6 bases removed from V and 4 bases from J, the gap between germline ends came to 15 bases. The CDR3 nucleotides read TGCGCCAGCAGTCCCGAGGGGGGGCGAGAGACCCAGTACTTC. This sequence encodes CASSPEGGRETQYF.

This clone has more than one count but fewer than ten. This chain links TRBV29-1 with TRBJ2-5; 9 bases match TRBD1. The DNA end is a closer match to TRBJ2-7, so the J assignment may be wrong. The CDR3 is 13 amino acids. Germline V gene data show CDR1 as SQVTM and CDR2 as ANQGSEA. The chain's CDR3 is CSVEGQGGYEQYF. The CDR3 nucleotides are TGCAGCGTTGAAGGACAGGGGGGTTACGAGCAGTACTTC.

The V and J genes are TRBV2 and TRBJ2-7, with 8 bases lining up with TRBD1. V lost 8 bases to trimming and J lost 3 bases; unmatched junction nucleotides: 3. The CDR3 has 12 residues. Per germline, CDR1 SNHLY and CDR2 FYNNEI. CDR3 sequence reads: CASGQGNYEQYF. CDR3 in DNA: TGTGCCAGCGGACAGGGAAACTACGAGCAGTACTTC.

This chain links TRBV4-1 with TRBJ1-4; D unclear. Germline lookup yields CDR1 MGHRA and CDR2 YSYEKL. Trimming left V 7 bases short and J 8 bases short, with 17 bases between. This CDR3 region has 14 residues. The CDR3 nucleotides read TGCGCCAGCACCCCCCACGCGGGTACCGAAAAACTGTTTTTT. Translation gives CASTPHAGTEKLFF.

The rearrangement links TRBV9 to TRBJ1-3; no definite D call. Trimming took 0 bases from V and 1 from J, leaving 8 bases between them. The CDR3 is 15 amino acids. Germline loops: CDR1 SGDLS, CDR2 YYNGEE. The CDR3 reads CASSVEAGSGNTIYF. The CDR3 DNA follows: TGTGCCAGCAGCGTAGAGGCGGGTTCTGGAAACACCATATATTTT.

The rearrangement uses TRBV6-5 and TRBJ2-2; D is uncertain. CDR1 MNHEY and CDR2 SVGAGI come from the germline V gene. This CDR3 has 13 residues. V was cut by 7 bases and J by 4 bases, with 10 bases left in between. DNA of the CDR3: TGTGCCAGCAACCCCTTTGGCACCGGGGAGCTGTTTTTT. Translating gives CASNPFGTGELFF.

The chain employs TRBV7-3 and TRBJ1-1; D unresolved. Trimming pared 7 bases from V and 8 bases from J, leaving 17 bases between. Germline assignment: CDR1 SGHTA and CDR2 FQGTGA. This CDR3 region has 13 residues. CDR3 in amino acids: CASTNGSRLEAFF. CDR3 coding DNA: TGTGCCAGCACCAACGGGTCCAGGTTGGAAGCTTTCTTT.

This chain links TRBV7-9 with TRBJ1-6; perhaps TRBD1 as D (5 bases). Trimming took off 5 bases at V and 9 bases at J, with 20 bases between the two ends. Germline V CDR1 and CDR2: SEHNR, FQNEAQ (reference sequence). The CDR3 consists of 16 residues. CDR3 sequence: CASSPPRVGEGSPLHF. The DNA of the CDR3 is TGTGCCAGCAGCCCACCCCGGGTAGGGGAAGGTTCACCCCTCCACTTT.

This clone was recorded only once. The rearrangement links TRBV5-1 to TRBJ1-4; 8 nucleotides align to TRBD1. The J segment lost 7 bases and the V segment lost 4 bases, leaving 9 bases of the junction unmatched. This CDR3 contains 15 residues. Germline V gene sequence: CDR1 SGHRS, CDR2 YFSETQ. This CDR3 reads CASSRRTGMSEKLFF. DNA for the CDR3: TGCGCCAGCAGCCGTAGGACAGGGATGAGTGAAAAACTGTTTTTT.

The rearrangement links TRBV27 to TRBJ1-1, with 7 nucleotides matching TRBD1. The CDR3 consists of 14 residues. CDR1 and CDR2 from the germline V gene are MNHEY and SMNVEV (reference sequence). V was pared by 5 bases and J by 3 bases, with 6 bases of the junction left unmatched. For the CDR3, the DNA is TGTGCCAGCAGTCCCAGGGGACAGCACACTGAAGCTTTCTTT. This gives the protein CASSPRGQHTEAFF.

This rearrangement joins TRBV7-2 to TRBJ1-2, with D perhaps matching TRBD1 (5 bases). The CDR3 loop spans 12 amino acids. Between the trimmed V and J ends, which lost 5 bases and 7 bases, there was a span of 11 bases. Germline V CDR1 and CDR2: SGHTA, FQGNSA. The CDR3 DNA reads TGTGCCAGCAGCCCCCGGACAACTGGCTACACCTTC. It translates to CASSPRTTGYTF.